The T cell receptor beta chain under discussion was sequenced for a study of T cells in localized non-small cell lung cancer. Whole-study findings and limits: Among the top 100 tumor clones, a median approximately 60 appeared in adjacent lung. Increased T cell density in blood showed an association with longer overall survival. The greatest T cell clonality was found in uninvolved adjacent lung (higher than in tumor).

There are 13 residues in the CDR3. Trimming pared 4 bases from V and 7 bases from J, leaving 12 bases between. Germline lookup yields CDR1 SGDLS and CDR2 YYNGEE. By its share, this clone is medium-sized (0.01 to 0.1%). The antigen is unknown. The repertoire was sequenced with immunoSEQ multiplex PCR; TCRdb's copy has only in-frame clones and lacks some. The sample lists around 2,500 clones, under 40% seen once, with 18% in the top ten. The V and J genes are TRBV9 and TRBJ2-1; D is possibly TRBD1 (6 bases). This TCR derives from a female donor aged 60 or older with stage II lung adenocarcinoma. The specimen comprised lung tumor tissue, sampled before any cancer treatment. The CDR3 DNA reads as TGTGCCAGCAGCCTAACGACAGGAAATGAGCAGTTCTTC. It is translated as CASSLTTGNEQFF.